This passage covers 4 T cell receptor beta chains from one sample sequenced in a study of blood T cell repertoires in COVID-19 (dated by TCRdb to 2018 to 2021). The library was obtained by the immunoSEQ multiplex PCR assay. Sourced from immuneACCESS, this table was stored by TCRdb with only in-frame sequences that have V and J called. A share of the clones is absent; for the studies checked, an unresolved V gene accounts for under half, and the remainder has no known explanation. Counted in this sample were approximately 20,000 clones; 80% to 90% of them appeared once. The top ten clonotypes cover roughly 3.2% of the sample. The specimen sequenced was peripheral blood. The receptors were gathered from a human donor in a cohort sampled during active COVID-19.

The V call is TRBV27, the J call TRBJ1-2, with D uncertain. Looked up from germline, CDR1 is MNHEY and CDR2 is SMNVEV (reference sequence). V lost 5 bases, J lost 0 bases, and 13 bases lay in between. This CDR3 is built from 15 residues. For the CDR3, the DNA is TGTGCCAGCAGTCCCCGCCTAAAAGCTAACTATGGCTACACCTTC. Protein: CASSPRLKANYGYTF.

The chain employs TRBV6-5 and TRBJ2-7, with D tentatively TRBD1 (6 bases). The V end was cut by 6 bases, the J end by 2 bases, with 17 bases between. The germline gives CDR1 MNHEY, CDR2 SVGAGI. The CDR3 length is 15 residues. The CDR3 is CASSRGNQQTYEQYF. DNA for the CDR3: TGTGCCAGCAGCAGGGGTAATCAACAAACCTACGAGCAGTACTTC.

The V gene is TRBV2, the J gene TRBJ2-2; 8 nucleotides align to TRBD2. The ends lost 4 bases at V and 3 bases at J; junction bases unmatched: 4. Germline loops: CDR1 SNHLY, CDR2 FYNNEI. CDR3 length: 15 amino acids. The CDR3 nucleotides read TGTGCCAGCAGTGTTCGAGCGGGAGACACCGGGGAGCTGTTTTTT. Its protein is CASSVRAGDTGELFF.

The V and J genes are TRBV7-2 and TRBJ2-5; 14 nucleotides match TRBD2. This CDR3 region has 17 residues. Germline-derived CDR1 and CDR2 are SGHTA and FQGNSA. V dropped 3 bases and J dropped 6; count of bases not matched to a gene: 9. CDR3 sequence: CASSLGGTSGSLKTQYF. In nucleotides, the CDR3 is TGTGCCAGCAGCTTGGGGGGGACTAGCGGGAGTTTAAAGACCCAGTACTTC.